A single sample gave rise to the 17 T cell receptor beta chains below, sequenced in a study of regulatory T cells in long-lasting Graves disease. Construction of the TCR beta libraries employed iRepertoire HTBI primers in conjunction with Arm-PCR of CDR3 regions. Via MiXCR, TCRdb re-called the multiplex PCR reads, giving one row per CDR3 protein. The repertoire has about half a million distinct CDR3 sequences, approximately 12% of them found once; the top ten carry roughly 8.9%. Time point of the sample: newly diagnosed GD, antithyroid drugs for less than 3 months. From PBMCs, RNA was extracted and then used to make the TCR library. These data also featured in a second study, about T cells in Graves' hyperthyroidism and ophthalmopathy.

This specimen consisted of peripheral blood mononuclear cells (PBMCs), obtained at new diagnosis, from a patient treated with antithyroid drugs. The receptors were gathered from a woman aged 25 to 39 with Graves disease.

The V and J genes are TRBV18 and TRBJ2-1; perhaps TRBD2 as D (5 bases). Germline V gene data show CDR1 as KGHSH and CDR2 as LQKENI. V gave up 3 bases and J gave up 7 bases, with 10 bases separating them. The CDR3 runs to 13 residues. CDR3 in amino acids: CASSPDSLNEQFF. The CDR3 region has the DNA TGTGCCAGCTCACCGGACTCCTTAAATGAGCAGTTCTTC.

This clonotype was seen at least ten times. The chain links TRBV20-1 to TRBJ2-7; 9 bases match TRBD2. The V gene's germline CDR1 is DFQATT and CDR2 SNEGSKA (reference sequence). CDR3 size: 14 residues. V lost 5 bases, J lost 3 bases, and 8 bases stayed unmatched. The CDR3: CSALRREGRYEQYF. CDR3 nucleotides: TGCAGTGCTCTCCGGCGGGAGGGCCGCTACGAGCAGTACTTC.

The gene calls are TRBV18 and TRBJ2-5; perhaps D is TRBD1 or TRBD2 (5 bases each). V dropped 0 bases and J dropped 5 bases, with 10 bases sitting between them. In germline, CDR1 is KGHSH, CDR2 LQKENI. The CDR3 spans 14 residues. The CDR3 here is CASSPPGAGETQYF. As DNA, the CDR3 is TGTGCCAGCTCACCACCCGGGGCCGGGGAGACCCAGTACTTC.

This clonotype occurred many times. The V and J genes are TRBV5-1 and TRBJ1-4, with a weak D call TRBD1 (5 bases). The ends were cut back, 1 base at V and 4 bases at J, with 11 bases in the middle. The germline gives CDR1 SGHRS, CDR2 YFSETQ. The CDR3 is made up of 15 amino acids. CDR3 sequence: CASSLFSGDNEKLFF. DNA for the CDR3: TGCGCCAGCAGCTTGTTTTCGGGGGATAATGAAAAACTGTTTTTT.

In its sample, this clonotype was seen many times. For the CDR3, the DNA is TGTGCCAGCTCCCCTAGCGGCCAGACCCACTACGAGCAGTACTTC. It translates to CASSPSGQTHYEQYF. The chain links TRBV18 to TRBJ2-7; 7 positions agree with TRBD2. CDR1 is KGHSH, CDR2 LQKENI, per germline. V was pared by 6 bases and J by 3 bases, with 11 bases of the junction left unmatched. The CDR3 consists of 15 residues.

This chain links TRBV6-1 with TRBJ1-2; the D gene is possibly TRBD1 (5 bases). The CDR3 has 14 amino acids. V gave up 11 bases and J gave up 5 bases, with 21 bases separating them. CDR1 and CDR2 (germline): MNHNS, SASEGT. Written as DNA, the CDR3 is TGTGCCGCCCAGAAGGGGTGGCTTGTTTATGGCTACACCTTC. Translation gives CAAQKGWLVYGYTF.

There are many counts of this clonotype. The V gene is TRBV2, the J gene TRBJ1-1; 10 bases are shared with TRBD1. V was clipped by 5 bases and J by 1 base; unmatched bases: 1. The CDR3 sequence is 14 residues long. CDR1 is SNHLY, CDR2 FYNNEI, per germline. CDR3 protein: CASSRQGANTEAFF. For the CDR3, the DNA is TGTGCCAGCAGTCGACAGGGGGCGAACACTGAAGCTTTCTTT.

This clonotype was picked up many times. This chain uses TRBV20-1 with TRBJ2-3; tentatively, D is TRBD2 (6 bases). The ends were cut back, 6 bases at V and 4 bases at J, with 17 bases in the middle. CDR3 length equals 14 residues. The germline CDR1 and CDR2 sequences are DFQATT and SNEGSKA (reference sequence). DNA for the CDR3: TGCAGTGCAAGATGGGACTTCCATCCAGATACGCAGTATTTT. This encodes CSARWDFHPDTQYF.

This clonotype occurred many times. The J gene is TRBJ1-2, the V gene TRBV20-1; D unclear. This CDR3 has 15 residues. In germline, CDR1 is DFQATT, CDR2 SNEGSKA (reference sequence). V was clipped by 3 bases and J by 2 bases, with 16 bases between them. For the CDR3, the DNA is TGCAGTGCTAGTTTAGCGGGGATCTTCAACTATGGCTACACCTTC. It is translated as CSASLAGIFNYGYTF.

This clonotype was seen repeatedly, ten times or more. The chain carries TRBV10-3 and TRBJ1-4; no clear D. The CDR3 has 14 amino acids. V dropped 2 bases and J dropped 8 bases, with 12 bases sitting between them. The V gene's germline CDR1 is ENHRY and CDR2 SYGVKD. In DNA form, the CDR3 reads TGTGCCATCAGTGAGACGGCTCGTCGAGAAAAACTGTTTTTT. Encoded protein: CAISETARREKLFF.

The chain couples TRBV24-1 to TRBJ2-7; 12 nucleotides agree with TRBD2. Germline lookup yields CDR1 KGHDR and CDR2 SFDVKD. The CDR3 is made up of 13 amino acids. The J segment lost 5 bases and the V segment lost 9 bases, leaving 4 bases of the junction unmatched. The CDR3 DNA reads TGTGCCACCCTAGCGGGAGGGGTCCACGAGCAGTACTTC. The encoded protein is CATLAGGVHEQYF.

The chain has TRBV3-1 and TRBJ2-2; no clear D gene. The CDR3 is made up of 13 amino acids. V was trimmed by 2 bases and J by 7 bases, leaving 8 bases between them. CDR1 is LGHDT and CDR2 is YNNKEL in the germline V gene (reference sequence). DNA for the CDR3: TGTGCCAGCAGCCAACATGGTAGCGGGGAGCTGTTTTTT. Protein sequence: CASSQHGSGELFF. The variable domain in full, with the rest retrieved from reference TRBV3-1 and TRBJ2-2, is DTAVSQTPKYLVTQMGNDKSIKCEQNLGHDTMYWYKQDSKKFLKIMFSYNNKELIINETVPNRFSPKSPDKAHLNLHINSLELGDSAVYFCASSQHGSGELFFGEGSRLTVL.

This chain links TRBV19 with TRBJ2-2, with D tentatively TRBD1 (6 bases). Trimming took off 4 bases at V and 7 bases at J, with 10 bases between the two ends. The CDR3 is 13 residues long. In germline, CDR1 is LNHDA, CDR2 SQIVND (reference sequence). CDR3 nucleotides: TGTGCCAGTAGTAACAGGGTTGACGGGGAGCTGTTTTTT. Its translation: CASSNRVDGELFF.

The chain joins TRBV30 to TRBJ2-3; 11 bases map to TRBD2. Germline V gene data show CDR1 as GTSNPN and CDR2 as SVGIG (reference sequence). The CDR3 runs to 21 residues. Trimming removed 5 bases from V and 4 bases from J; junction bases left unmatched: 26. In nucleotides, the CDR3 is TGTGCCTGGGAGAACTATCTGGGGCTAGCGGGAGGATCAGTTCGGGCAGATACGCAGTATTTT. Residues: CAWENYLGLAGGSVRADTQYF.

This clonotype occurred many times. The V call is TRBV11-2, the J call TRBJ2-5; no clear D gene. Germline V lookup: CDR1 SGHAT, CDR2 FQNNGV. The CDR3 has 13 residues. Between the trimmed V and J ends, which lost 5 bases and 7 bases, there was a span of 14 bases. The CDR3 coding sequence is TGTGCCAGCAGCCCGGGTCAGGCAACGACCCAGTACTTC. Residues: CASSPGQATTQYF.

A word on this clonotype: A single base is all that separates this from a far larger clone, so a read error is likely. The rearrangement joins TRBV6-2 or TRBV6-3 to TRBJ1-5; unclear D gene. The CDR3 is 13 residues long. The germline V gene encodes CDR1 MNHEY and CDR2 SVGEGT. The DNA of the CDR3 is TGTGCCACCAGTTACTCGATCCATCAGCCCCAGCATTTT. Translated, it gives CATSYSIHQPQHF.

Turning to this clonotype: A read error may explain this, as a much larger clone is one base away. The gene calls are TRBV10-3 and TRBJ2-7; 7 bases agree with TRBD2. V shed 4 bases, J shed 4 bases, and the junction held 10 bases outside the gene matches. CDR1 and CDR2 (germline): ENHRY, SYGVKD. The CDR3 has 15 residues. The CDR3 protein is CAISATSRRLYEQYF. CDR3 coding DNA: TGTGCCATCAGTGCGACTAGCAGGAGGTTGTACGAGCAGTACTTC.